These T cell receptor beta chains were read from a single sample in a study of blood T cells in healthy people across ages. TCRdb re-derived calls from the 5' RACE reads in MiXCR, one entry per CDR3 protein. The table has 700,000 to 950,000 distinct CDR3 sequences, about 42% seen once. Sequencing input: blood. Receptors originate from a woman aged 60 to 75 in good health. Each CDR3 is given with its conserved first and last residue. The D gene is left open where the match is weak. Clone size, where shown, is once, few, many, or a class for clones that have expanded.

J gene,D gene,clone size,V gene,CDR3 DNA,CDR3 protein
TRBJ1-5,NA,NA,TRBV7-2,TGTGCCAGCAGCTTAGTGGGGCAGGGGTCAGGCCAGCCCCAGCATTTT,CASSLVGQGSGQPQHF
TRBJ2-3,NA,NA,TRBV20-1,TGCAGTGCTAGAGATCCCCCCGGAATCACGCAGTATTTT,CSARDPPGITQYF
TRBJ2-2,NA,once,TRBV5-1,TGCGCCAGCAGCTTACATAGTGTCTCGAACACCGGGGAGCTGTTTTTT,CASSLHSVSNTGELFF
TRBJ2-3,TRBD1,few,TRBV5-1,TGCGCCAGCAGCCTAGGGACAGGGAGGGTGGATACGCAGTATTTT,CASSLGTGRVDTQYF
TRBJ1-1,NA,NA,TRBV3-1,TGTGCCAGCAGGAAGGGGGAGGTAAACACTGAAGCTTTCTTT,CASRKGEVNTEAFF
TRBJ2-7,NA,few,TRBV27,TGTGCCAGCAGTTTATCGTCGGGGGACAACTCCTACGAGCAGTACTTC,CASSLSSGDNSYEQYF
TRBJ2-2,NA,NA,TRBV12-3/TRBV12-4,TGTCCCAGCCGGGGCGGACCGTTGAACACCGGGGAGCTGTTTTTT,CPSRGGPLNTGELFF
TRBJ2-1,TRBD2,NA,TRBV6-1,TGTGCCTGCAGTACACTAGCGGGGGTTTATGGAGGCAATGAGCAGTTCTTC,CACSTLAGVYGGNEQFF
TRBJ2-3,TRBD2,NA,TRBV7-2,TGTGCCAGCAGCTTAGTGGGGGGTAGCGGGAACACAGATACGCAGTATTTT,CASSLVGGSGNTDTQYF
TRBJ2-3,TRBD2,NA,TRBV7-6,TGTGCCAGCAGCTTTCAAGCGGGAGTAGGAGATACGCAGTATTTT,CASSFQAGVGDTQYF
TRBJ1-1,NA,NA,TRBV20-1,TGCAGTGCTAGAGTGGGGGTAGGGAACGCTGAAGCTTTCTTT,CSARVGVGNAEAFF
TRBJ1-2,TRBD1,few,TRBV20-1,TGCAGTGCGAACAGGGGAGGGGATGGCTACACCTTC,CSANRGGDGYTF
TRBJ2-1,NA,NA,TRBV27,TGTGCCAGCAGTTTTAGTGACCCTAACAATGAGCAGTTCTTC,CASSFSDPNNEQFF
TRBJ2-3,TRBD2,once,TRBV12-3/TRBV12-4,TGTGCCAGCAGTTTGGGGGCGGGAGGGACGCCAGATACGCAGTATTTT,CASSLGAGGTPDTQYF
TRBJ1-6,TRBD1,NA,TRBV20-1,TGCAGTGCTAGAGTTAGGACAGGGGCGCGGAATTCACCCCTCCACTTT,CSARVRTGARNSPLHF
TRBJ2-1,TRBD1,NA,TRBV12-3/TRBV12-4,TGTGCCAGCAGTTCGAGACAGGGGGCAGGTAACAATGAGCAGTTCTTC,CASSSRQGAGNNEQFF
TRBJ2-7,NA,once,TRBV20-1,TGCAGTGTCGATAGCAGCTACGAGCAGTACTTC,CSVDSSYEQYF
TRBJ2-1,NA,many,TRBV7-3,TGTGCCAGCAGCGTACAGGGTTGGGACAATGAGCAGTTCTTC,CASSVQGWDNEQFF
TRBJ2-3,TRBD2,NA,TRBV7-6,TGTGCCAGCAGCCCCTGGCGGGAACTAGCGGAACAGAATCCTACCACAGATACGCAGTATTTT,CASSPWRELAEQNPTTDTQYF
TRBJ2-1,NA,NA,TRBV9,TGTGCCAGCTCTAGTCCTAGCTCCTACAATGAGCAGTTCTTC,CASSSPSSYNEQFF
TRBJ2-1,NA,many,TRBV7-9,TGTGCCAGCAGGGCCGGGGCGGAAGTTTACAATGAGCAGTTCTTC,CASRAGAEVYNEQFF
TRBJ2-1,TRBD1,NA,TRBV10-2,TGCGCCAGCAGTGGTGGGGGACAGATCTACGAGCAGTTCTTC,CASSGGGQIYEQFF
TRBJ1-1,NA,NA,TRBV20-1,TGCAGTGCGGAACTGGGGAACACTGAAGCTTTCTTT,CSAELGNTEAFF
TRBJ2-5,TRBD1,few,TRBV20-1,TGCAGTGCTAGAGGGGACAGGGATGTGGAGACCCAGTACTTC,CSARGDRDVETQYF